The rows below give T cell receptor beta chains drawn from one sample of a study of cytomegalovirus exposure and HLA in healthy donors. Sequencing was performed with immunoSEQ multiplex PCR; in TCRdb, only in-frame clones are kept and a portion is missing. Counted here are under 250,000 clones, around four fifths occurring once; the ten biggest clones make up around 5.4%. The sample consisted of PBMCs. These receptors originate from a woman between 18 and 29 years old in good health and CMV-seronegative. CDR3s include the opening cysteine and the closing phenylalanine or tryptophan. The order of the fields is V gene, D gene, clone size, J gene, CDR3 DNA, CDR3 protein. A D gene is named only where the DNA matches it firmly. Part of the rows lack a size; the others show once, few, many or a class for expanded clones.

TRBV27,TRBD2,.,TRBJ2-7,TGTGCCAGCAGGGGGACTAGCGCGATTCTGTACGAGCAGTACTTC,CASRGTSAILYEQYF
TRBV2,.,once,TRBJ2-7,TGTGCCAGCAAGGGGAGTGGGTCCTACGAGCAGTACTTC,CASKGSGSYEQYF
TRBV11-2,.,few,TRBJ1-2,TGTGCCAGCAGATTGGACAGACTAAAGGAGTATGGCTACACCTTC,CASRLDRLKEYGYTF
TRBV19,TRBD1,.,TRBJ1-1,TGTGCCAGTAGTATCGGGACAGGGGTCACTGAAGCTTTCTTT,CASSIGTGVTEAFF
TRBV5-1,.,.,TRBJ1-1,TGCGCCACCTCGGCGGGGAGCCATGGCATGGGCACTGAAGCTTTCTTT,CATSAGSHGMGTEAFF
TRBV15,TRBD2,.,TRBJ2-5,TGTGCCACCAGCAGAGATAGAGCGGGGGGTAAAGAGACCCAGTACTTC,CATSRDRAGGKETQYF
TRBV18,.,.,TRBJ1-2,TGTGCCAGCTCACCCGAAAGGCAGGGAGGGGGCTACACCTTC,CASSPERQGGGYTF
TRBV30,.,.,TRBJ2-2,TGTGCCTGGAGTTCTCACCTGGGGGGCACCGGGGAGCTGTTTTTT,CAWSSHLGGTGELFF
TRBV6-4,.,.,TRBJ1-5,TGTGCCAGCAGTGCAGGAAGGGGTCAGCCCCAGCATTTT,CASSAGRGQPQHF
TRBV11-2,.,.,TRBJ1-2,TGTGCCAGCAGCTCAGCAGGGCGTAAAGCTAACTATGGCTACACCTTC,CASSSAGRKANYGYTF
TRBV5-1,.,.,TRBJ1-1,TGCGCCAGCAGCTCGGACCGGACCACTGAAGCTTTCTTT,CASSSDRTTEAFF
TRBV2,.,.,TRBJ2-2,TGTGCCAGACAGGAGTCGAACACCGGGGAGCTGTTTTTT,CARQESNTGELFF
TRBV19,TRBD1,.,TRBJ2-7,TGTGCCAGTAGTACCGGGACAGGGTTCGAGCAGTACTTC,CASSTGTGFEQYF
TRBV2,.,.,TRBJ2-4,TGTGCCAGCCAGTCTCGTGGGGCCAAAAACATTCAGTACTTC,CASQSRGAKNIQYF
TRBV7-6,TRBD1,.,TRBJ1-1,TGTGCCAGCAGCTTGGACAGGGGGACTGAAGCTTTCTTT,CASSLDRGTEAFF
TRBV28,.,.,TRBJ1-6,TGTGCCAGCAGCCTCTCTGGGTCGGATTCACCCCTCCACTTT,CASSLSGSDSPLHF
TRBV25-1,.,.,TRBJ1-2,TGTGCCAGCTCAAATCACGAGGCTAACTATGGCTACACCTTC,CASSNHEANYGYTF
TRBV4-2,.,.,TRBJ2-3,TGTGCCAGCAGCCAAACCCCCGGGGATACGCAGTATTTT,CASSQTPGDTQYF
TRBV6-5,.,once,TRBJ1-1,TGTGCCAGCAGTTACTCAGGAGTGGCTTTCTTT,CASSYSGVAFF
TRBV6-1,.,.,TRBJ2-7,TGTGCCAGCAGTGACCCATCGGGCCTCTCCTACGAGCAGTACTTC,CASSDPSGLSYEQYF
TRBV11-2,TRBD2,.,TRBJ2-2,TGTGCCAGCAGTACCGGGACTAGAACCGCTCCTGGGGAGCTGTTTTTT,CASSTGTRTAPGELFF
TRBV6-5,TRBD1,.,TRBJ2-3,TGTGCCAGCACCAAACAGGGGGCGCCCAAAGATACGCAGTATTTT,CASTKQGAPKDTQYF
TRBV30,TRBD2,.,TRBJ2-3,TGTGCCTGTCTAGCGGGTTCGGGCACAGATACGCAGTATTTT,CACLAGSGTDTQYF
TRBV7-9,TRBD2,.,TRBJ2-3,TGTGCCAGCAGCTTAATGCGGGCTAGCGGGGGTGGCACAGATACGCAGTATTTT,CASSLMRASGGGTDTQYF
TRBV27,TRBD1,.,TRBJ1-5,TGTGCCAGCAGCCAAGACAGGGCGGGTCGGCCCCAGCATTTT,CASSQDRAGRPQHF
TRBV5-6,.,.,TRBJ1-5,TGTGCCAGCAGCTTGAGAGGGAGCGTCAATCAGCCCCAGCATTTT,CASSLRGSVNQPQHF
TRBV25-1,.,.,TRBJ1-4,TGTGCCAGCAGTCCACCCTCCCACGAAGAAAAACTGTTTTTT,CASSPPSHEEKLFF
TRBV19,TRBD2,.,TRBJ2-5,TGTGCCAGTAGTTTGGGACTAGCGGACCAAGAGACCCAGTACTTC,CASSLGLADQETQYF
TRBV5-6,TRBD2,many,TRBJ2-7,TGTGCCAGCAGCTTGGTGGCCCCGGGGGGGACCGGGGAGCAGTACTTC,CASSLVAPGGTGEQYF
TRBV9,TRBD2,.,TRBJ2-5,TGTGCCAGCAGCGTAGGGGCTAGCGGGGGGGCAGAGACCCAGTACTTC,CASSVGASGGAETQYF
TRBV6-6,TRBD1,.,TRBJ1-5,TGTGCCAGCAGTTACTCAGGACAGGGTCGGCAGCCCCAGCATTTT,CASSYSGQGRQPQHF
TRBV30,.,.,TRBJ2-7,TGTGCCTGGAGAGGAAGGGTCACTGGTTACGAGCAGTACTTC,CAWRGRVTGYEQYF
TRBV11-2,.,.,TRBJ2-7,TGTGCCAGCAGCTTAGATCGTCGCTACGAGCAGTACTTC,CASSLDRRYEQYF
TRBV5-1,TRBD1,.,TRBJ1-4,TGCGCCAGCAGCTTGGCCGGGACAGGGCATATTAATGAAAAACTGTTTTTT,CASSLAGTGHINEKLFF
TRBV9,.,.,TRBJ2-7,TGTGCCAGCAGCGTAAGGCCAGGGGCCTACGAGCAGTACTTC,CASSVRPGAYEQYF
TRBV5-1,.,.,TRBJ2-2,TGCGCCAGCAGCCCCCAGGGACGGTCGAACACCGGGGAGCTGTTTTTT,CASSPQGRSNTGELFF
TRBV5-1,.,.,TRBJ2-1,TGCGCCAGCAGCTTGAACCCCAGCGGAAGCTCCTACAATGAGCAGTTCTTC,CASSLNPSGSSYNEQFF
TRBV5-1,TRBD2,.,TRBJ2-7,TGCGCCAGCAGCTCGACTAGCGGGGGCTACGAGCAGTACTTC,CASSSTSGGYEQYF
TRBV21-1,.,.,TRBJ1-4,TGTGCCAGCAGCAAAGACAGCTGGGGTGAAAAACTGTTTTTT,CASSKDSWGEKLFF
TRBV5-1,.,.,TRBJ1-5,TGCGCCAGCAGCGAGACAGGTCTCAATCAGCCCCAGCATTTT,CASSETGLNQPQHF
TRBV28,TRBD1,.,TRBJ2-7,TGTGCCAGCAGTTTATACAGGGGAAGCGTCCAGGGGGAGCAGTACTTC,CASSLYRGSVQGEQYF
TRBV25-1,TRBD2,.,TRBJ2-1,TGTGCCAGCAGTGAATTACTAGCGGGAGTTCCCTACAATGAGCAGTTCTTC,CASSELLAGVPYNEQFF
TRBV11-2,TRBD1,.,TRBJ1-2,TGTGCCAGCAGCCCCGGACAGGGCAGATCATATGGCTACACCTTC,CASSPGQGRSYGYTF
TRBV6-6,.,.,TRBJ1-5,TGTGCCAGCAGCATCTGGGCTGGCAATCAGCCCCAGCATTTT,CASSIWAGNQPQHF
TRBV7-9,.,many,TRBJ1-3,TGTGCCAGCAGCATCCAAGAGTCTGGAAACACCATATATTTT,CASSIQESGNTIYF
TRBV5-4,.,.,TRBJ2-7,TGTGCCAGCAGCGGGGCGAGTCGGGGGATGGTAGGCGAGCAGTACTTC,CASSGASRGMVGEQYF
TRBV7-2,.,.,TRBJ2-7,TGTGCCAGCAGCCCACGGGCGTTGAACTACGAGCAGTACTTC,CASSPRALNYEQYF
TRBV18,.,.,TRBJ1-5,TGTGCCAGCACCCCCGGGGCCCGGGGTAGCAATCAGCCCCAGCATTTT,CASTPGARGSNQPQHF
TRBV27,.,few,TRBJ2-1,TGTGCCAGCAGCCGTCCGGGTGAGCAGTTCTTC,CASSRPGEQFF
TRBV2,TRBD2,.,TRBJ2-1,TGTGCCAGCAGTTGGGGAACTAGCGGGGCGAGCTCCTACAATGAGCAGTTCTTC,CASSWGTSGASSYNEQFF
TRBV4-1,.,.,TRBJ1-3,TGCGCCAGCAGCCAAGATTCGGCGGGACTCTCTGGAAACACCATATATTTT,CASSQDSAGLSGNTIYF
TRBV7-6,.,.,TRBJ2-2,TGTGCCAGCAGCCCGGGATCCGGGGAGCTGTTTTTT,CASSPGSGELFF